This entry lists 31 T cell receptor beta chains sequenced from one sample in a study of blood T cell repertoires in COVID-19. Here immunoSEQ multiplex PCR was the method, and the copy in TCRdb shows in-frame clones only, minus some. The table has some 450,000 clones, about 87% seen once. The sequencing input was peripheral blood. Receptors originate from a woman aged 50 to 60 with COVID-19, enrolled during active disease.

In this sample, this clone turned up once. The chain uses TRBV19 and TRBJ2-1; D is undetermined. This CDR3 contains 17 residues. The ends were cut back, 0 bases at V and 0 bases at J, with 12 bases in the middle. Germline V gene data show CDR1 as LNHDA and CDR2 as SQIVND (reference sequence). This chain's CDR3 is CASSIDFAAGSYNEQFF. DNA for the CDR3: TGTGCCAGTAGTATAGATTTTGCGGCTGGCTCCTACAATGAGCAGTTCTTC. Full variable domain (outside the CDR3, taken from reference TRBV19 and TRBJ2-1): DGGITQSPKYLFRKEGQNVTLSCEQNLNHDAMYWYRQDPGQGLRLIYYSQIVNDFQKGDIAEGYSVSREKKESFPLTVTSAQKNPTAFYLCASSIDFAAGSYNEQFFGPGTRLTVL.

This clone turned up a few times. CDR3 in amino acids: CAWRGRNTGELFF. CDR3 in DNA: TGTGCCTGGAGGGGCCGGAACACCGGGGAGCTGTTTTTT. This chain uses TRBV30 with TRBJ2-2; D remains unclear. CDR3 length equals 13 residues. V was cut by 3 bases and J by 1 base, with 6 bases left in between. Germline V gene sequence: CDR1 GTSNPN, CDR2 SVGIG (reference sequence).

This chain links TRBV29-1 with TRBJ2-3; TRBD1 is a possible D gene (5 bases). This CDR3 is 12 amino acids long. Germline V gene sequence: CDR1 SQVTM, CDR2 ANQGSEA. V was cut by 4 bases and J by 4 bases, with 9 bases left in between. In DNA, the CDR3 is TGCAGCGTTGCCAGGGTAGCAGATACGCAGTATTTT. This sequence encodes CSVARVADTQYF.

This chain links TRBV5-1 with TRBJ2-1; 8 nucleotides align to TRBD2. CDR3 length: 16 residues. Looked up from germline, CDR1 is SGHRS and CDR2 is YFSETQ. The trim removed 4 bases at V and 2 bases at J, leaving 8 bases unmatched. CDR3 DNA sequence: TGCGCCAGCAGCCTAAAGCGGGGGAGCACCTACAATGAGCAGTTCTTC. Translated: CASSLKRGSTYNEQFF.

The chain recombines TRBV2 with TRBJ2-7, with a tentative D call TRBD1 (6 bases). The CDR3 has 13 amino acids. Germline V gives CDR1 SNHLY, CDR2 FYNNEI. V was pared by 8 bases and J by 5 bases, with 16 bases between. This CDR3 reads CASLRDTPNEQYF. The CDR3 region has the DNA TGTGCCAGCCTTCGGGACACCCCCAACGAGCAGTACTTC. The variable domain in full, with the rest retrieved from reference TRBV2 and TRBJ2-7, is EPEVTQTPSHQVTQMGQEVILRCVPISNHLYFYWYRQILGQKVEFLVSFYNNEISEKSEIFDDQFSVERPDGSNFTLKIRSTKLEDSAMYFCASLRDTPNEQYFGPGTRLTVT.

V usage is TRBV2 and J usage is TRBJ1-5, with D possibly TRBD1 on 6 matching bases. V was pared by 3 bases and J by 4 bases, with 13 bases between. This CDR3 has 15 amino acids. Looked up from germline, CDR1 is SNHLY and CDR2 is FYNNEI. This CDR3 reads CASSERTASNQPQHF. In DNA, the CDR3 is TGTGCCAGCAGTGAGAGGACAGCCAGTAATCAGCCCCAGCATTTT. The entire variable domain, with the rest obtained from reference TRBV2 and TRBJ1-5, is as follows: EPEVTQTPSHQVTQMGQEVILRCVPISNHLYFYWYRQILGQKVEFLVSFYNNEISEKSEIFDDQFSVERPDGSNFTLKIRSTKLEDSAMYFCASSERTASNQPQHFGDGTRLSIL.

The V call is TRBV25-1, the J call TRBJ1-4, with D possibly matching TRBD1 (6 bases). Between the trimmed V and J ends, which lost 6 bases and 0 bases, there was a span of 8 bases. CDR1 is MGHDK and CDR2 is SYGVNS in the germline V gene. The CDR3 length is 14 residues. The CDR3 DNA follows: TGTGCCAGCAGGGACAGTGCAACTAATGAAAAACTGTTTTTT. Translation: CASRDSATNEKLFF.

V is TRBV28 and J is TRBJ1-2; TRBD1 matches at 11 bases. Unmatched junction bases numbered 6, after V lost 4 bases and J lost 5 bases. The CDR3 sequence is 15 residues long. Germline V CDR1 and CDR2: MDHEN, SYDVKM. DNA of the CDR3: TGTGCCAGCAGTTCCGGGACAGGGGGGCAGTATGGCTACACCTTC. It specifies CASSSGTGGQYGYTF.

V usage is TRBV6-5 and J usage is TRBJ1-6, with D tentatively TRBD1 (6 bases). The CDR3 runs to 15 residues. V gave up 1 base and J gave up 9 bases, with 13 bases separating them. Per the germline V gene, CDR1 is MNHEY and CDR2 is SVGAGI. The DNA of the CDR3 is TGTGCCAGCAGTTACTTCCAGGGGCCGCGTTCACCCCTCCACTTT. It encodes CASSYFQGPRSPLHF.

The V and J genes are TRBV5-8 and TRBJ2-2, with 8 bases identical to TRBD1. V lost 4 bases, J lost 6 bases, and 8 bases stayed unmatched. CDR3 length: 15 amino acids. Germline V gene sequence: CDR1 SGHTS, CDR2 YDEGEE. The CDR3 protein is CASSPGQGQPGELFF. The DNA for the CDR3 is TGTGCCAGCAGCCCCGGACAGGGACAGCCCGGGGAGCTGTTTTTT.

The count of this clone is one. CDR3 amino acids: CASSPLPGGIQYF. DNA for the CDR3: TGTGCCAGCAGCCCACTTCCCGGGGGCATTCAGTACTTC. The chain has TRBV5-4 and TRBJ2-4; the D gene is possibly TRBD2 (6 bases). Deletions cut 4 bases from V and 9 bases from J, with 14 bases between. The CDR3 has 13 amino acids. CDR1 and CDR2 from the germline V gene are SGHNT and YYREEE (reference sequence).

This chain uses TRBV27 with TRBJ2-3; 8 nucleotides align to TRBD2. Germline loops: CDR1 MNHEY, CDR2 SMNVEV (reference sequence). Trimming removed 1 base from V and 2 bases from J; junction bases left unmatched: 2. This CDR3 is built from 15 residues. The CDR3 DNA follows: TGTGCCAGCAGTTTATACGGGGGGGCCACAGATACGCAGTATTTT. Translation: CASSLYGGATDTQYF.

The chain employs TRBV5-6 and TRBJ2-7; 8 nucleotides match TRBD1. The CDR3 contains 14 residues. Germline CDR1 SGHDT, CDR2 YYEEEE. V trimming: 3 bases; J trimming: 2 bases; junction bases outside the gene matches: 4. CDR3 in amino acids: CASSWGTGAYEQYF. DNA of the CDR3: TGTGCCAGCAGCTGGGGGACAGGCGCCTACGAGCAGTACTTC.

The rearrangement links TRBV6-5 to TRBJ1-5; maybe TRBD1 (6 bases). Trimming left V 0 bases short and J 5 bases short, with 11 bases between. Per germline, CDR1 MNHEY and CDR2 SVGAGI. This CDR3 comprises 15 residues. The CDR3 sequence: CASSYSGRGDQPQHF. The CDR3 nucleotides are TGTGCCAGCAGTTACTCGGGCAGGGGAGATCAGCCCCAGCATTTT.

V usage is TRBV5-1 and J usage is TRBJ1-5; D ambiguous. Germline CDR1 SGHRS, CDR2 YFSETQ. The CDR3 sequence is 13 residues long. The germline V and J ends were trimmed by 4 bases and 4 bases, with 9 bases remaining between them. CDR3 bases: TGCGCCAGCAGCCTGGGTCCGAATCAGCCCCAGCATTTT. Translation gives CASSLGPNQPQHF.

This CDR3 is CAWSRGDGYTF. The CDR3 DNA is TGTGCCTGGAGTCGTGGAGATGGCTACACCTTC. This sequence joins TRBV30 and TRBJ1-2; no definite D call. This CDR3 is built from 11 residues. The germline V gene encodes CDR1 GTSNPN and CDR2 SVGIG (reference sequence). Trimming left V 2 bases short and J 6 bases short, with 7 bases between.

This chain links TRBV19 with TRBJ1-5; 10 nucleotides align to TRBD1. This CDR3 spans 16 amino acids. Per the germline V gene, CDR1 is LNHDA and CDR2 is SQIVND (reference sequence). V trimming: 3 bases; J trimming: 9 bases; junction bases outside the gene matches: 11. DNA of the CDR3: TGTGCCAGTAGTATCCCCTCGGGACAGGGGAGTGGGCCCCAGCATTTT. It encodes CASSIPSGQGSGPQHF.

CDR3 region: CAISESGGSNTGELFF. CDR3 DNA: TGTGCCATCAGTGAGTCGGGGGGATCGAACACCGGGGAGCTGTTTTTT. The chain has TRBV10-3 and TRBJ2-2; D possibly corresponds to TRBD2 (6 bases). With 0 bases removed from V and 0 bases from J, the gap between germline ends came to 8 bases. The CDR3 has 16 residues. Germline lookup yields CDR1 ENHRY and CDR2 SYGVKD.

This chain's CDR3 is CASSPGPTRGYTF. The CDR3 coding sequence is TGTGCCAGCTCACCAGGGCCGACCCGTGGCTACACCTTC. The J gene is TRBJ1-2, the V gene TRBV18; no clear D gene. Deletions cut 2 bases from V and 7 bases from J, with 11 bases between. CDR3 length: 13 residues. Per germline, CDR1 KGHSH and CDR2 LQKENI.

This chain links TRBV27 with TRBJ2-7, with 7 positions matching TRBD1. The CDR3 totals 15 residues. From germline, CDR1 is MNHEY and CDR2 SMNVEV (reference sequence). The V segment lost 2 bases and the J segment 3 bases; nucleotides outside the gene matches: 7. The CDR3 bases are TGTGCCAGCAGTTTAGGGGCAGGGGGTGGCTACGAGCAGTACTTC. It encodes CASSLGAGGGYEQYF.

V is TRBV6-6 and J is TRBJ1-2; no definite D call. The CDR3 spans 12 residues. Trimming removed 11 bases from V and 2 bases from J, with 12 bases in between. CDR1 is MNHNY and CDR2 is SVGAGI in the germline V gene (reference sequence). Here the CDR3 reads CAGGDQNYGYTF. The CDR3, as DNA: TGTGCCGGAGGAGACCAGAACTATGGCTACACCTTC.

This rearrangement joins TRBV5-6 to TRBJ1-5, with a possible D match to TRBD1 (5 bases). This CDR3 is built from 14 residues. Germline assignment: CDR1 SGHDT and CDR2 YYEEEE. Trimming stripped 6 bases from V and 2 bases from J, with 12 bases between. CDR3 sequence reads: CASTAGGGNQPQHF. The CDR3 DNA follows: TGTGCCAGCACCGCCGGAGGGGGCAATCAGCCCCAGCATTTT.

This chain joins TRBV2 and TRBJ1-1; TRBD1 matches 9 bases. V dropped 4 bases and J dropped 5; count of bases not matched to a gene: 5. Germline V gene data show CDR1 as SNHLY and CDR2 as FYNNEI. This CDR3 comprises 14 residues. DNA for the CDR3: TGTGCCAGCAGTGCGGGACAGGGTTATACTGAAGCTTTCTTT. Translated: CASSAGQGYTEAFF.

The rearrangement links TRBV3-1 (or the pseudogene TRBV3-2) to TRBJ2-1; 9 bases line up with TRBD2. This CDR3 is 16 amino acids long. The V gene's germline CDR1 is LGHDT and CDR2 YNNKEL (reference sequence). V was pared by 3 bases and J by 0 bases, with 3 bases of the junction left unmatched. The CDR3 loop reads CASSHSGGLSYNEQFF. The CDR3 region has the DNA TGTGCCAGCAGCCATAGCGGGGGCCTCTCCTACAATGAGCAGTTCTTC.

J is TRBJ2-5 and V is TRBV30, with TRBD1 matching 10 bases. Germline CDR1 is GTSNPN and CDR2 is SVGIG (reference sequence). V lost 5 bases to trimming and J lost 5 bases; unmatched junction nucleotides: 5. The CDR3 runs to 13 residues. CDR3 protein: CAWDRGRGETQYF. The CDR3 bases are TGTGCCTGGGACAGGGGGCGGGGGGAGACCCAGTACTTC.

This clone was picked up one time. The rearrangement links TRBV2 to TRBJ2-7, with D perhaps matching TRBD2 (6 bases). V shed 4 bases and J shed 2 bases, with 15 bases lying between them. The CDR3 runs 15 residues. Germline V lookup: CDR1 SNHLY, CDR2 FYNNEI. The CDR3 region is CASSVRRGLAYEQYF. CDR3 nucleotides: TGTGCCAGCAGTGTACGGCGGGGCTTGGCCTACGAGCAGTACTTC.

The chain recombines TRBV9 with TRBJ2-2, with a tentative D call TRBD1 (6 bases). The CDR3 totals 14 residues. The ends were cut back, 4 bases at V and 7 bases at J, with 14 bases in the middle. In germline, CDR1 is SGDLS, CDR2 YYNGEE. Here the CDR3 DNA reads TGTGCCAGCAGCCCTGGGGGCCAGGACGGGGAGCTGTTTTTT. Translation: CASSPGGQDGELFF. Supplemented by reference TRBV9 and TRBJ2-2, the full variable domain reads DSGVTQTPKHLITATGQRVTLRCSPRSGDLSVYWYQQSLDQGLQFLIQYYNGEERAKGNILERFSAQQFPDLHSELNLSSLELGDSALYFCASSPGGQDGELFFGEGSRLTVL.

The gene calls are TRBV28 and TRBJ1-6, with 8 bases identical to TRBD1. CDR1 MDHEN and CDR2 SYDVKM come from the germline V gene. The CDR3 has 15 residues. The V segment lost 5 bases and the J segment 7 bases; nucleotides outside the gene matches: 7. The CDR3 sequence: CASSIQQGGNSPLHF. Written as DNA, the CDR3 is TGTGCCAGCAGTATACAACAGGGGGGAAATTCACCCCTCCACTTT.

This chain links TRBV7-2 with TRBJ2-3, with 7 bases aligning to TRBD2. The CDR3 covers 15 residues. CDR1 is SGHTA and CDR2 is FQGNSA in the germline V gene. V lost 4 bases, J lost 1 base, and 5 bases stayed unmatched. The CDR3: CASSSDAGGTDTQYF. Here the CDR3 DNA reads TGTGCCAGCAGCTCAGATGCGGGGGGCACAGATACGCAGTATTTT.

In this sample, this clone turned up once. The chain uses TRBV28 and TRBJ2-7, with D possibly being TRBD2 (5 bases). CDR3 size: 11 residues. Germline-derived CDR1 and CDR2 are MDHEN and SYDVKM. V dropped 10 bases and J dropped 0 bases, with 7 bases sitting between them. The DNA for the CDR3 is TGTGCCACGGGGAGCTCCTACGAGCAGTACTTC. Translating it yields CATGSSYEQYF.

The chain carries TRBV7-9 and TRBJ1-2, with 7 positions matching TRBD1. The germline V gene has CDR1 SEHNR and CDR2 FQNEAQ (reference sequence). The CDR3 totals 15 residues. V was clipped by 5 bases and J by 7 bases; unmatched bases: 13. The CDR3 sequence: CASSLRDSRLSGYTF. The CDR3 DNA is TGTGCCAGCAGCCTCCGGGACAGTCGCTTGAGTGGCTACACCTTC.